Listed here are 22 T cell receptor beta chains from one sample, sequenced in a study of CD8+CD57+ T cells in acquired aplastic anemia. Genomic DNA, the template, was used for profiling of the TCR beta VDJ and CDR3. Each CDR3 protein gets one entry after TCRdb re-called the reads with MiXCR. This sample has about 170,000 distinct CDR3 sequences, with approximately 43% found just once. Sequencing was done on a sample of sorted CD4+, CD8+, or CD8+CD57+ T cells (not recorded which) from PBMCs. All receptors come from a human donor in good health.

The sample holds many counts of this clonotype. The chain combines TRBV20-1 with TRBJ2-7; D may be TRBD1 (5 bases). With 1 base removed from V and 0 bases from J, the gap between germline ends came to 22 bases. CDR3 length: 18 amino acids. Germline values: CDR1 DFQATT, CDR2 SNEGSKA (reference sequence). The CDR3 sequence is CSARGRGRQFTSSYEQYF. The CDR3 nucleotides are TGCAGTGCTAGAGGAAGGGGCCGGCAATTCACAAGCTCCTACGAGCAGTACTTC.

The chain is built from TRBV9 and TRBJ2-5; 9 nucleotides line up with TRBD1. This CDR3 comprises 14 residues. Germline CDR1 and CDR2: SGDLS and YYNGEE. V lost 1 base and J lost 5; bases outside the gene matches: 3. The CDR3 loop reads CASSVNRGPETQYF. CDR3 nucleotide sequence: TGTGCCAGCAGCGTAAACAGGGGGCCGGAGACCCAGTACTTC.

This clonotype was seen ten or more times. The gene calls are TRBV7-6 and TRBJ2-1; 9 bases are shared with TRBD1. CDR3 size: 14 residues. The germline CDR1 and CDR2 sequences are SGHVS and FNYEAQ. The junction had 7 bases not matched to a gene; V was cut back by 5 bases and J by 8 bases. CDR3 sequence (DNA): TGTGCCAGCAGCGGTAGACAGGGGGGCTATGAGCAGTTCTTC. Translated, it gives CASSGRQGGYEQFF.

On this clonotype: A read error may be the cause here, since a much bigger clone is one base away. This chain joins TRBV5-1 and TRBJ2-1; a weak D match, TRBD2 (6 bases). The V gene lost 3 bases and the J gene lost 8 bases, with 18 bases spanning the gap. In germline, CDR1 is SGHRS, CDR2 YFSETQ. This CDR3 has 15 residues. CDR3 protein: CASSSMGGGGDEQFF. The CDR3 DNA reads as TGCGCCAGCAGCTCCATGGGGGGAGGTGGCGATGAGCAGTTCTTC.

This clonotype was detected many times. This chain joins TRBV19 and TRBJ2-1, with D perhaps matching TRBD2 (5 bases). Deletions cut 4 bases from V and 2 bases from J, with 15 bases between. The CDR3 length is 16 residues. Germline CDR1 LNHDA, CDR2 SQIVND (reference sequence). The DNA for the CDR3 is TGTGCCAGTAGTACCCGAGCGGCGGGCACCTACAATGAGCAGTTCTTC. This codes for CASSTRAAGTYNEQFF.

The rearrangement joins TRBV19 to TRBJ1-2, with D maybe TRBD1 (6 bases). Germline loops: CDR1 LNHDA, CDR2 SQIVND (reference sequence). The germline V and J ends were trimmed by 4 bases and 3 bases, with 9 bases remaining between them. CDR3 length: 13 residues. CDR3 loop: CASSRGGHYGYTF. CDR3 nucleotides: TGTGCCAGTAGTAGGGGGGGGCACTATGGCTACACCTTC.

This clonotype was observed at least ten times. V gene TRBV20-1 combines with J gene TRBJ1-1; D gene ambiguous. V lost 3 bases and J lost 3, with 26 bases in between. The CDR3 length is 18 residues. Germline V gene data show CDR1 as DFQATT and CDR2 as SNEGSKA (reference sequence). DNA of the CDR3: TGCAGTGCTAGTATTACTGGGAGCGTCAGGCACGCGGACACTGAAGCTTTCTTT. As protein: CSASITGSVRHADTEAFF.

This clonotype was observed many times. The chain joins TRBV19 to TRBJ1-5; the match to TRBD1 covers 7 bases. V shed 6 bases and J 0 bases; nucleotides not matched to a gene: 11. This CDR3 has 17 amino acids. The germline V gene has CDR1 LNHDA and CDR2 SQIVND (reference sequence). The CDR3 here is CASSPASGGSSNQPQHF. As DNA, the CDR3 is TGTGCCAGTAGCCCTGCATCAGGGGGAAGTAGCAATCAGCCCCAGCATTTT.

The chain combines TRBV10-3 with TRBJ2-2; TRBD1 matches at 7 bases. V lost 8 bases, J lost 7 bases, and 7 bases stayed unmatched. Germline loops: CDR1 ENHRY, CDR2 SYGVKD. The CDR3 runs to 13 residues. The CDR3 is CAIARDSNGELFF. The DNA of the CDR3 is TGTGCCATCGCCCGGGACAGTAACGGGGAGCTGTTTTTT.

The genes are TRBV7-6 and TRBJ2-7; a weak D match, TRBD2 (7 bases). CDR1 and CDR2 from the germline V gene are SGHVS and FNYEAQ. V shed 1 base and J shed 5 bases, with 18 bases lying between them. The CDR3 loop spans 16 amino acids. In nucleotides, the CDR3 is TGTGCCAGCAGCTTAGGGGGAGGGCAGGGGCCGGACGAGCAGTACTTC. Protein sequence: CASSLGGGQGPDEQYF. Together with reference TRBV7-6 and TRBJ2-7, the CDR3 gives the full variable domain: GAGVSQSPRYKVTKRGQDVALRCDPISGHVSLYWYRQALGQGPEFLTYFNYEAQQDKSGLPNDRFSAERPEGSISTLTIQRTEQRDSAMYRCASSLGGGQGPDEQYFGPGTRLTVT.

V and J are TRBV25-1 and TRBJ1-2, with D perhaps matching TRBD1 (6 bases). V was cut by 8 bases and J by 4 bases, with 26 bases left in between. Germline V gives CDR1 MGHDK, CDR2 SYGVNS. The CDR3 runs 17 residues. In DNA form, the CDR3 reads TGTGCCAGCTCCCTCGAGTCCCGGGGGCGGGGCGGCTATGGCTACACCTTC. It specifies CASSLESRGRGGYGYTF.

This sequence joins TRBV11-2 and TRBJ1-2; the match to TRBD1 covers 10 bases. The V gene end was trimmed by 4 bases and the J gene end by 4 bases; junction bases not matched to a gene: 6. Germline CDR1 SGHAT, CDR2 FQNNGV. The CDR3 runs to 15 residues. Here the CDR3 DNA reads TGTGCCAGCAGCTACCGGGACAGGGGCGGCTATGGCTACACCTTC. It is translated as CASSYRDRGGYGYTF.

This clonotype occurred a few times. For the CDR3, the DNA is TGTGCCAGCAATCCGGGGACTAGCGGGTACAATGAGCAGTTCTTC. Protein product: CASNPGTSGYNEQFF. The J gene is TRBJ2-1, the V gene TRBV12-3 or TRBV12-4; 12 positions match TRBD2. This CDR3 has 15 residues. V shed 7 bases and J 4 bases; nucleotides not matched to a gene: 5.

The chain couples TRBV6-1 to TRBJ1-5; D is unclear. The V gene lost 8 bases and the J gene lost 0 bases, with 8 bases spanning the gap. CDR1 is MNHNS and CDR2 is SASEGT in the germline V gene. This CDR3 is built from 13 residues. The CDR3 spells CASGLNSNQPQHF. The CDR3 DNA sequence: TGTGCCAGCGGCCTCAATAGCAATCAGCCCCAGCATTTT.

Comments on this clonotype: One base away lies a much larger clone, so this may be a sequencing read error. The V gene is TRBV4-1, the J gene TRBJ2-1, with D maybe TRBD2 (5 bases). CDR3 length: 13 residues. Trimming stripped 7 bases from V and 11 bases from J, with 18 bases between. Germline loops: CDR1 MGHRA, CDR2 YSYEKL. As DNA, the CDR3 is TGCGCCAGCATGGGCCAAGGAGGCGGTCAGCAGTTCTTC. Its translation: CASMGQGGGQQFF.

The CDR3 reads CASSSGLDPYEQYF. The CDR3 DNA reads TGTGCCAGCTCCTCGGGACTCGATCCCTACGAGCAGTACTTC. The chain employs TRBV2 and TRBJ2-7, with D perhaps TRBD2 (6 bases). The length of the CDR3 is 14 residues. Trimming stripped 8 bases from V and 2 bases from J, with 16 bases between. Germline V gives CDR1 SNHLY, CDR2 FYNNEI.

This clonotype occurred a few times. The CDR3 sequence is CASSSPRGPDTQYF. Written as DNA, the CDR3 is TGTGCCAGCAGCTCCCCGCGGGGCCCAGATACGCAGTATTTT. The V and J genes are TRBV7-9 and TRBJ2-3, with TRBD2 as a possible D gene (6 bases). V was clipped by 4 bases and J by 4 bases, with 12 bases between them. Germline V CDR1 and CDR2: SEHNR, FQNEAQ (reference sequence). The CDR3 runs 14 residues.

The chain has TRBV10-3 and TRBJ2-2, with 7 bases matching TRBD2. After removal of 6 bases from V and 5 bases from J, the junction contained 9 bases not matched to a gene. The CDR3 loop spans 15 amino acids. The germline gives CDR1 ENHRY, CDR2 SYGVKD. The CDR3 DNA is TGTGCCATCAGGAGCGGGGCTAGCGGAACCGGGGAGCTGTTTTTT. Its translation: CAIRSGASGTGELFF.

This clonotype was recorded many times. The chain is built from TRBV6-6 and TRBJ1-2; tentatively, D is TRBD1 (5 bases). The length of the CDR3 is 14 residues. Germline CDR1 and CDR2: MNHNY and SVGAGI (reference sequence). Trimming left V 2 bases short and J 7 bases short, with 14 bases between. The CDR3 loop is CASSYGAGRVGYTF. CDR3 DNA: TGTGCCAGCAGTTACGGGGCAGGGCGCGTTGGCTACACCTTC.

On this clonotype itself: This clone may be a read error of a much larger clone one base away. The rearrangement uses TRBV19 and TRBJ2-5, with 10 bases matching TRBD2. Trimming at V came to 3 bases and at J to 4 bases, leaving 8 bases not matched to a gene. The CDR3 totals 16 residues. Germline CDR1 reads LNHDA; CDR2 reads SQIVND (reference sequence). Here the CDR3 DNA reads TGTGCCAGTAGTATGAGAGTTACTAGCGGGGCAGAGACCCAGTACTTC. Protein product: CASSMRVTSGAETQYF.

A word on this clonotype: It is likely a read error, because the conserved phenylalanine at the end of the CDR3 is missing. V and J are TRBV7-2 and TRBJ2-1; weak D call: TRBD2 (5 bases). Between the trimmed V and J ends, which lost 6 bases and 10 bases, there was a span of 13 bases. The V gene's germline CDR1 is SGHTA and CDR2 FQGNSA. The length of the CDR3 is 12 residues. CDR3 in amino acids: CASSLTSAEQFY. Here the CDR3 DNA reads TGTGCCAGCAGTCTTACTAGTGCCGAGCAGTTCTAC.

The chain links TRBV10-3 to TRBJ2-2, with 8 bases aligning to TRBD1. In germline, CDR1 is ENHRY, CDR2 SYGVKD. V trimming: 10 bases; J trimming: 5 bases; junction bases outside the gene matches: 15. The CDR3 length is 16 residues. The CDR3 sequence: CASSVTTGGRTGELFF. The CDR3 nucleotides read TGTGCCAGCAGCGTCACAACAGGGGGGAGGACCGGGGAGCTGTTTTTT.